Each of the 31 T cell receptor beta chains below was sequenced from the same sample in a study of vaccination and CD4 T cells after COVID-19. These TCRs are of unknown antigen specificity. The Oncomine TCR Beta short-read assay was applied to DNA of cultured CD4+ T cells. TCRdb reanalysed the PCR reads using MiXCR and keeps one entry per CDR3 protein. This sample has around 19,000 distinct CDR3 sequences, with about three quarters found just once. Stated treatment: approximately nine-day PBMC culture with coronavirus spike peptide pools or control peptides (ViraFEST assay). Source: CD4+ T cells from blood, cultured in vitro, taken after SARS-CoV-2 vaccination. These receptors were collected from a human donor who received a COVID-19 vaccine.

The rearrangement links TRBV7-2 to TRBJ1-2, with D unresolved. The CDR3 is made up of 14 amino acids. Between the trimmed V and J ends, which lost 5 bases and 1 base, there was a span of 11 bases. Per germline, CDR1 SGHTA and CDR2 FQGNSA. The CDR3 DNA reads as TGTGCCAGCAGCCCCGGGGTAGATAACTATGGCTACACCTTC. Translating it yields CASSPGVDNYGYTF.

This chain joins TRBV7-2 and TRBJ2-1; D perhaps matches TRBD2 (5 bases). The CDR3 loop spans 15 amino acids. Trimming left V 1 base short and J 9 bases short, with 16 bases between. The V gene's germline CDR1 is SGHTA and CDR2 FQGNSA. The CDR3 DNA reads as TGTGCCAGCAGCTTAGGCGCAAGCGGAGGCGCTGAGCAGTTCTTC. It encodes CASSLGASGGAEQFF.

This chain joins TRBV5-4 and TRBJ1-6; perhaps TRBD1 as D (6 bases). CDR1 is SGHNT, CDR2 YYREEE, per germline (reference sequence). This CDR3 has 14 residues. V lost 1 base and J 9 bases, leaving 11 bases between the germline ends. The CDR3 sequence: CASSLPGVGSPLHF. In nucleotides, the CDR3 is TGTGCCAGCAGCTTGCCAGGGGTAGGTTCACCCCTCCACTTT.

This clonotype was seen only once. The chain carries TRBV5-6 and TRBJ2-7; D is possibly TRBD1 (6 bases). Trimming stripped 4 bases from V and 0 bases from J, with 17 bases between. This CDR3 is built from 16 residues. Per germline, CDR1 SGHDT and CDR2 YYEEEE. The CDR3 nucleotides read TGTGCCAGCAGCCCAACCAGGGGAAGGGCCTCCTACGAGCAGTACTTC. It is translated as CASSPTRGRASYEQYF.

The J gene is TRBJ2-7, the V gene TRBV19; 8 bases align to TRBD1. The CDR3 runs 14 residues. With 2 bases clipped from V and 5 bases from J, the junction kept 5 bases outside the gene matches. Germline CDR1 reads LNHDA; CDR2 reads SQIVND (reference sequence). As DNA, the CDR3 is TGTGCCAGTAGTATAAGGACAGGGCCCCACGAGCAGTACTTC. Translation: CASSIRTGPHEQYF.

This chain connects TRBV24-1 to TRBJ1-1, with D hard to call. CDR1 KGHDR and CDR2 SFDVKD come from the germline V gene. CDR3 size: 15 residues. Trimming stripped 5 bases from V and 1 base from J, with 13 bases between. CDR3: CATSANAGANTEAFF. CDR3 nucleotide sequence: TGTGCCACCAGTGCCAATGCGGGTGCGAACACTGAAGCTTTCTTT.

This clonotype is large (0.1 to 1%). This chain connects TRBV20-1 to TRBJ2-1, with a possible D match to TRBD2 (6 bases). Germline values: CDR1 DFQATT, CDR2 SNEGSKA (reference sequence). This CDR3 contains 15 residues. The ends were cut back, 0 bases at V and 0 bases at J, with 9 bases in the middle. CDR3 nucleotide sequence: TGCAGTGCTAGAGATGCGACTAGCTCCTACAATGAGCAGTTCTTC. Its protein product is CSARDATSSYNEQFF.

This sequence joins TRBV20-1 and TRBJ1-6, with a weak D call TRBD1 (6 bases). The CDR3 is 17 residues long. The germline CDR1 and CDR2 sequences are DFQATT and SNEGSKA (reference sequence). V was shortened by 1 base and J by 4 bases, with 17 bases between the two germline ends. CDR3 coding DNA: TGCAGTGCTAGAGTACAGGGAGGGGATTTTTATAATTCACCCCTCCACTTT. It translates to CSARVQGGDFYNSPLHF.

The V and J genes are TRBV7-2 and TRBJ2-3; D is unclear. The CDR3 covers 15 residues. Germline V gene sequence: CDR1 SGHTA, CDR2 FQGNSA. V lost 0 bases and J 8 bases, leaving 15 bases between the germline ends. The CDR3 nucleotides read TGTGCCAGCAGCTTAGCGGGGAAGCATCTCGGTACGCAGTATTTT. This sequence encodes CASSLAGKHLGTQYF.

The J gene is TRBJ2-5, the V gene TRBV20-1; 14 bases map to TRBD2. The CDR3 totals 16 residues. The V and J ends lost 2 bases and 2 bases, in that order; junction bases with no gene match: 4. Germline V gives CDR1 DFQATT, CDR2 SNEGSKA (reference sequence). The CDR3 loop reads CSARLGTSGGQETQYF. CDR3 DNA: TGCAGTGCTAGATTGGGGACTAGCGGGGGTCAAGAGACCCAGTACTTC.

J is TRBJ1-4 and V is TRBV30, with 8 positions matching TRBD1. The germline gives CDR1 GTSNPN, CDR2 SVGIG (reference sequence). This CDR3 comprises 12 residues. V trimming: 3 bases; J trimming: 14 bases; junction bases outside the gene matches: 8. In nucleotides, the CDR3 is TGTGCCTGGAGCAGGGGGCGCGGGTCCCTGTTTTTT. Translated, it gives CAWSRGRGSLFF.

The rearrangement links TRBV20-1 to TRBJ2-3, with D possibly TRBD1 on 6 matching bases. The V end lost 6 bases, the J end lost 0 bases, and 13 bases lay between the germline ends. Germline CDR1 DFQATT, CDR2 SNEGSKA (reference sequence). The length of the CDR3 is 14 residues. This CDR3 reads CSASTGTSTDTQYF. The CDR3 region has the DNA TGCAGTGCCTCCACAGGGACGAGCACAGATACGCAGTATTTT.

This clonotype is a singleton in its sample. This sequence joins TRBV20-1 and TRBJ2-5; TRBD2 matches 13 bases. The junction had 8 bases not matched to a gene; V was cut back by 5 bases and J by 5 bases. This CDR3 region has 15 residues. The germline gives CDR1 DFQATT, CDR2 SNEGSKA (reference sequence). This CDR3 is CSAPAPLAGGETQYF. The CDR3 DNA sequence: TGCAGTGCTCCGGCCCCACTAGCGGGGGGGGAGACCCAGTACTTC.

Only a few counts were recorded for this clonotype. The gene calls are TRBV2 and TRBJ1-1; no firm D call. The germline V gene encodes CDR1 SNHLY and CDR2 FYNNEI. This CDR3 is 13 amino acids long. Trimming stripped 1 base from V and 5 bases from J, with 8 bases between. The CDR3 sequence: CASSEGRRTEAFF. The DNA for the CDR3 is TGTGCCAGCAGTGAAGGGAGAAGGACTGAAGCTTTCTTT.

This clonotype is a singleton in its sample. The chain has TRBV19 and TRBJ1-5, with D possibly matching TRBD1 (5 bases). The CDR3 runs 15 residues. Looked up from germline, CDR1 is LNHDA and CDR2 is SQIVND (reference sequence). The germline V and J ends were trimmed by 7 bases and 0 bases, with 13 bases remaining between them. CDR3 bases: TGTGCCAGTATGGGGGAAGCCGATAGCAATCAGCCCCAGCATTTT. Amino acids: CASMGEADSNQPQHF.

This clonotype has only a few counts. V is TRBV2 and J is TRBJ1-6; D remains unclear. V shed 3 bases and J shed 7 bases, with 13 bases lying between them. Looked up from germline, CDR1 is SNHLY and CDR2 is FYNNEI. CDR3 length: 15 residues. CDR3 residues: CASSDGGSLNSPLHF. In DNA, the CDR3 is TGTGCCAGCAGTGACGGAGGCAGTTTGAATTCACCCCTCCACTTT.

The chain recombines TRBV27 with TRBJ1-6; the match to TRBD1 covers 8 bases. Losses at the gene ends were 5 bases for V and 7 bases for J; bases not matched to a gene: 7. The germline CDR1 and CDR2 sequences are MNHEY and SMNVEV (reference sequence). The CDR3 runs 15 residues. The CDR3 region has the DNA TGTGCCAGCAGTACCAGGGGGCGCGGGAATTCACCCCTCCACTTT. It translates to CASSTRGRGNSPLHF.

This clonotype was counted once. This rearrangement joins TRBV24-1 to TRBJ2-5; D is perhaps TRBD1 or TRBD2 (6 bases each). The CDR3 loop spans 16 amino acids. CDR1 and CDR2 from the germline V gene are KGHDR and SFDVKD. Trimming stripped 3 bases from V and 5 bases from J, with 18 bases between. DNA for the CDR3: TGTGCCACCAGTGATCCAGCCGGGGGCCTATTGGAGACCCAGTACTTC. Translation: CATSDPAGGLLETQYF.

The rearrangement links TRBV19 to TRBJ2-7; D tentatively fits TRBD1 or TRBD2 (5 bases each). The ends were cut back, 10 bases at V and 4 bases at J, with 20 bases in the middle. The CDR3 is made up of 14 amino acids. Per germline, CDR1 LNHDA and CDR2 SQIVND (reference sequence). The CDR3 nucleotides read TGTGCCACTACGGCTTGGGGGAGTCCGTACGAGCAGTACTTC. Residues: CATTAWGSPYEQYF.

The rearrangement joins TRBV6-2 or TRBV6-3 to TRBJ1-4; 8 bases are a match to TRBD1. V lost 3 bases and J lost 8; bases outside the gene matches: 5. CDR1 MNHEY and CDR2 SVGEGT come from the germline V gene. This CDR3 has 14 residues. The CDR3 here is CASSYETGDEKLFF. CDR3 coding DNA: TGTGCCAGCAGTTATGAGACAGGGGACGAAAAACTGTTTTTT.

This clonotype was seen a handful of times. The chain's CDR3 is CASSEARPYEQYF. DNA for the CDR3: TGTGCCAGCAGTGAAGCGCGACCCTACGAGCAGTACTTC. The chain links TRBV2 to TRBJ2-7, with D hard to call. The germline CDR1 and CDR2 sequences are SNHLY and FYNNEI. The ends were cut back, 0 bases at V and 2 bases at J, with 5 bases in the middle. This CDR3 contains 13 residues. Full variable domain (remainder filled in from reference TRBV2 and TRBJ2-7): EPEVTQTPSHQVTQMGQEVILRCVPISNHLYFYWYRQILGQKVEFLVSFYNNEISEKSEIFDDQFSVERPDGSNFTLKIRSTKLEDSAMYFCASSEARPYEQYFGPGTRLTVT.

Only a few counts were recorded for this clonotype. The genes are TRBV14 and TRBJ1-2; maybe TRBD1 (5 bases). Germline-derived CDR1 and CDR2 are SGHDN and FVKESK. V was clipped by 1 base and J by 5 bases, with 17 bases between them. The CDR3 spans 16 residues. The CDR3 DNA reads as TGTGCCAGCAGCCAAGGCTACGGGGGGTTTGGGTATGGCTACACCTTC. It yields the protein CASSQGYGGFGYGYTF. Full variable domain (rest looked up from reference TRBV14 and TRBJ1-2): EAGVTQFPSHSVIEKGQTVTLRCDPISGHDNLYWYRRVMGKEIKFLLHFVKESKQDESGMPNNRFLAERTGGTYSTLKVQPAELEDSGVYFCASSQGYGGFGYGYTFGSGTRLTVV.

This clonotype appeared a few times. V is TRBV11-3 and J is TRBJ2-3, with no clear D. This CDR3 spans 15 amino acids. Germline loops: CDR1 SGHNT, CDR2 YENEEA. V lost 1 base, J lost 1 base, and 9 bases lay in between. The CDR3 protein is CASSLAGEGTDTQYF. In DNA form, the CDR3 reads TGTGCCAGCAGCTTAGCGGGTGAGGGCACAGATACGCAGTATTTT.

The gene calls are TRBV25-1 and TRBJ1-1, with D tentatively TRBD1 (5 bases). Germline V CDR1 and CDR2: MGHDK, SYGVNS. The CDR3 is 16 amino acids. Trimming left V 0 bases short and J 4 bases short, with 15 bases between. The CDR3 DNA reads as TGTGCCAGCAGTGAATATAAGTGGGAGGGGCGCACTGAAGCTTTCTTT. This codes for CASSEYKWEGRTEAFF.

The CDR3 loop reads CAISDPRTQNYGYTF. The CDR3, as DNA: TGTGCCATCAGTGACCCTCGGACACAGAACTATGGCTACACCTTC. The gene calls are TRBV10-3 and TRBJ1-2; the D gene is possibly TRBD1 (5 bases). Germline V gives CDR1 ENHRY, CDR2 SYGVKD. Trimming took off 3 bases at V and 2 bases at J, with 13 bases between the two ends. This CDR3 has 15 residues.

V usage is TRBV6-1 and J usage is TRBJ2-7; the D gene is possibly TRBD1 (6 bases). The end of the DNA fits TRBJ2-5 better, so the J call may be wrong. The CDR3 sequence is 13 residues long. Germline CDR1 MNHNS, CDR2 SASEGT. CDR3 amino acids: CASTQGPQATQYF. The CDR3 bases are TGTGCCAGCACCCAGGGGCCACAGGCGACCCAGTACTTC.

By sample fraction, this clonotype is large (0.1 to 1%). The chain carries TRBV6-1 and TRBJ2-7; D is undetermined. This CDR3 comprises 13 residues. The germline V gene encodes CDR1 MNHNS and CDR2 SASEGT. With 6 bases removed from V and 0 bases from J, the gap between germline ends came to 9 bases. The CDR3 protein is CASRETGSYEQYF. CDR3 DNA: TGTGCCAGCAGGGAGACGGGCTCCTACGAGCAGTACTTC.

The chain combines TRBV10-3 with TRBJ2-2; D is unresolved. Germline assignment: CDR1 ENHRY and CDR2 SYGVKD. The CDR3 covers 12 residues. The V gene lost 7 bases and the J gene lost 6 bases, with 9 bases spanning the gap. CDR3 sequence reads: CAITPAPGELFF. The CDR3 region has the DNA TGTGCCATCACCCCCGCCCCCGGGGAGCTGTTTTTT.

This chain uses TRBV15 with TRBJ2-7; D unclear. CDR1 and CDR2 (germline): LNHNV, YYDKDF (reference sequence). This CDR3 has 14 amino acids. V was clipped by 0 bases and J by 3 bases, with 9 bases between them. CDR3 sequence (DNA): TGTGCCACCAGCAGAGATCCAGTCCACTACGAGCAGTACTTC. Encoded protein: CATSRDPVHYEQYF.

The genes are TRBV7-8 and TRBJ2-3, with 9 bases aligning to TRBD1. Unmatched junction bases numbered 7, after V lost 3 bases and J lost 3 bases. Germline lookup yields CDR1 SGHVS and CDR2 FQNEAQ. This CDR3 has 16 residues. The CDR3 bases are TGTGCCAGCAGCTTTGTACAGGGGGCGTCGACAGATACGCAGTATTTT. Translation: CASSFVQGASTDTQYF.

The chain recombines TRBV20-1 with TRBJ1-4; 7 bases align to TRBD1. CDR1 is DFQATT, CDR2 SNEGSKA, per germline (reference sequence). The CDR3 sequence is 14 residues long. V was clipped by 3 bases and J by 5 bases; unmatched bases: 6. CDR3 sequence (DNA): TGCAGTGCTAGCAGGGACAGCCGGAATGAAAAACTGTTTTTT. Translation gives CSASRDSRNEKLFF.